The 27 T cell receptor beta chains in this list originate from one sample, sequenced in a study of blood T cell repertoires in COVID-19. Libraries were prepared by immunoSEQ multiplex PCR; TCRdb keeps only in-frame clonotypes and omits some of them. The data hold 150,000 to 200,000 clones, with approximately 90% observed a single time. The specimen sequenced was peripheral blood. All receptors come from a man aged 35 to 55 with active or convalescent COVID-19.

The chain employs TRBV24-1 and TRBJ1-5, with D possibly TRBD1 on 6 matching bases. The CDR3 has 15 amino acids. CDR1 KGHDR and CDR2 SFDVKD come from the germline V gene. V was shortened by 5 bases and J by 3 bases, with 13 bases between the two germline ends. Here the CDR3 DNA reads TGTGCCACCAGTGCGTCAGGGGCCCCCAATCAGCCCCAGCATTTT. Its translation is CATSASGAPNQPQHF.

The rearrangement uses TRBV28 and TRBJ1-2; no clear D. CDR1 and CDR2 (germline): MDHEN, SYDVKM. The length of the CDR3 is 13 residues. The ends were cut back, 7 bases at V and 4 bases at J, with 13 bases in the middle. The CDR3 loop reads CASTVEKSYGYTF. The CDR3 coding sequence is TGTGCCAGCACCGTCGAAAAGAGCTATGGCTACACCTTC.

In its sample, this clone was seen a few times. V usage is TRBV10-1 and J usage is TRBJ1-5, with a weak D call TRBD1 (5 bases). CDR1 and CDR2 from the germline V gene are WNHNN and SYGVQD (reference sequence). V lost 10 bases and J 3 bases, leaving 19 bases between the germline ends. The CDR3 extends over 15 amino acids. CDR3: CANPAGPNPNQPQHF. CDR3 nucleotide sequence: TGCGCCAACCCGGCGGGACCGAACCCCAATCAGCCCCAGCATTTT.

This chain uses TRBV18 with TRBJ2-3; 9 nucleotides match TRBD2. Germline CDR1 is KGHSH and CDR2 is LQKENI. V dropped 1 base and J dropped 9; count of bases not matched to a gene: 11. This CDR3 has 16 amino acids. Here the CDR3 reads CASSPRLAGSLGTQYF. Here the CDR3 DNA reads TGTGCCAGCTCACCACGTCTAGCGGGGAGCCTCGGGACGCAGTATTTT.

This clone was counted between two and nine times. The genes are TRBV7-9 and TRBJ1-1; D remains unclear. This CDR3 has 13 residues. Germline V gives CDR1 SEHNR, CDR2 FQNEAQ (reference sequence). Trimming took off 1 base at V and 4 bases at J, with 7 bases between the two ends. In nucleotides, the CDR3 is TGTGCCAGCAGCTTAGAGAGTGGCACTGAAGCTTTCTTT. This encodes CASSLESGTEAFF.

The genes are TRBV19 and TRBJ1-5, with 10 bases matching TRBD1. V shed 8 bases and J 0 bases; nucleotides not matched to a gene: 7. Germline values: CDR1 LNHDA, CDR2 SQIVND (reference sequence). The CDR3 runs to 16 residues. CDR3 DNA: TGTGCCAGTTCCGGGACAGGGGTCCTTAGCAATCAGCCCCAGCATTTT. Its protein is CASSGTGVLSNQPQHF.

The chain has TRBV7-9 and TRBJ2-2, with D possibly TRBD1 on 5 matching bases. CDR3 length equals 17 residues. Trimming cost V 5 bases and J 5 bases, with 21 bases left between them. Germline V gene data show CDR1 as SEHNR and CDR2 as FQNEAQ (reference sequence). The CDR3 region is CASSQGFTDEWTGELFF. CDR3 DNA: TGTGCCAGCAGCCAGGGATTTACCGACGAGTGGACCGGGGAGCTGTTTTTT.

The chain has TRBV2 and TRBJ1-1; a weak D match, TRBD1 (5 bases). Trimming shortened V by 6 bases and J by 4 bases, and 15 bases separated the two germline ends. Germline V lookup: CDR1 SNHLY, CDR2 FYNNEI. The CDR3 spans 14 residues. The chain's CDR3 is CASRGRAGGTEAFF. The CDR3, as DNA: TGTGCCAGCAGAGGCAGGGCGGGGGGCACTGAAGCTTTCTTT.

The V call is TRBV2, the J call TRBJ2-5; a weak D match, TRBD2 (7 bases). The germline V and J ends were trimmed by 5 bases and 13 bases, with 20 bases remaining between them. CDR1 and CDR2 from the germline V gene are SNHLY and FYNNEI. The CDR3 sequence is 13 residues long. CDR3 bases: TGTGCCAGCAGTCTGGCGGGGGCTCCCCCTCTGTACTTC. This encodes CASSLAGAPPLYF.

The sample holds one count of this clone. This rearrangement joins TRBV10-3 to TRBJ1-1; D not resolved. V was cut by 2 bases and J by 2 bases, with 6 bases left in between. CDR3 length: 13 residues. Germline-derived CDR1 and CDR2 are ENHRY and SYGVKD. CDR3 sequence (DNA): TGTGCCATCAGTGAGGAGGTTAACACTGAAGCTTTCTTT. This translates into CAISEEVNTEAFF.

Only one count was recorded for this clone. The V call is TRBV7-9, the J call TRBJ2-1; D ambiguous. The CDR3 runs 12 residues. Trimming left V 5 bases short and J 5 bases short, with 7 bases between. Germline V gives CDR1 SEHNR, CDR2 FQNEAQ (reference sequence). CDR3 in amino acids: CASSTINNEQFF. DNA for the CDR3: TGTGCCAGCAGCACTATTAACAATGAGCAGTTCTTC. Full variable domain (missing parts from reference TRBV7-9 and TRBJ2-1): DTGVSQNPRHKITKRGQNVTFRCDPISEHNRLYWYRQTLGQGPEFLTYFQNEAQLEKSRLLSDRFSAERPKGSFSTLEIQRTEQGDSAMYLCASSTINNEQFFGPGTRLTVL.

CDR3 sequence reads: CASSLLQGVQGYTF. The CDR3 coding sequence is TGTGCCAGTAGTTTATTACAGGGGGTGCAGGGCTACACCTTC. The rearrangement uses TRBV19 and TRBJ1-2; 8 nucleotides agree with TRBD1. J gave up 8 bases and V 5 bases, and 10 bases lay outside the gene matches. The CDR3 length is 14 residues. Germline V CDR1 and CDR2: LNHDA, SQIVND (reference sequence). Full variable domain (rest looked up from reference TRBV19 and TRBJ1-2): DGGITQSPKYLFRKEGQNVTLSCEQNLNHDAMYWYRQDPGQGLRLIYYSQIVNDFQKGDIAEGYSVSREKKESFPLTVTSAQKNPTAFYLCASSLLQGVQGYTFGSGTRLTVV.

The chain combines TRBV3-1 (or the pseudogene TRBV3-2) with TRBJ2-7; D is possibly TRBD2 (5 bases). The CDR3 runs to 17 residues. V gave up 2 bases and J gave up 1 base, with 18 bases separating them. The V gene's germline CDR1 is LGHDT and CDR2 YNNKEL (reference sequence). The CDR3 is CASSQLTPLGASYEQYF. Written as DNA, the CDR3 is TGTGCCAGCAGCCAACTTACACCGCTGGGAGCATCCTACGAGCAGTACTTC.

The rearrangement joins TRBV11-3 to TRBJ2-2; 8 nucleotides agree with TRBD2. J was trimmed by 4 bases and V by 5 bases; bases with no gene match: 6. The CDR3 consists of 15 residues. Looked up from germline, CDR1 is SGHNT and CDR2 is YENEEA. CDR3 DNA: TGTGCCAGCAGCCAAAGACTAGCGCTCACCGGGGAGCTGTTTTTT. Amino acids: CASSQRLALTGELFF.

The chain is built from TRBV3-1 (or the pseudogene TRBV3-2) and TRBJ2-2; perhaps TRBD1 as D (5 bases). CDR1 is LGHDT and CDR2 is YNNKEL in the germline V gene (reference sequence). This CDR3 has 13 amino acids. V shed 3 bases and J shed 5 bases, with 7 bases lying between them. CDR3 residues: CASSHRGTGELFF. The CDR3, as DNA: TGTGCCAGCAGCCATAGGGGAACCGGGGAGCTGTTTTTT.

This chain connects TRBV2 to TRBJ1-6; D is unresolved. Germline V gene lookup returns CDR1 SNHLY and CDR2 FYNNEI. This CDR3 comprises 14 residues. V lost 1 base and J lost 13, with 14 bases in between. The DNA of the CDR3 is TGTGCCAGCAGTGAAGACTCCCCAGGCGGGCCCCTCCACTTT. It specifies CASSEDSPGGPLHF.

The CDR3: CASRFLRDRGQDTQYF. The CDR3, as DNA: TGTGCCAGCAGATTCCTCCGGGACAGGGGGCAAGATACGCAGTATTTT. The chain carries TRBV25-1 and TRBJ2-3; 12 bases map to TRBD1. This CDR3 comprises 16 residues. Per germline, CDR1 MGHDK and CDR2 SYGVNS. With V trimmed by 6 bases and J by 5 bases, 9 bases remained unmatched.

The CDR3 DNA reads as TGTGCCAGTCAAATCGCAGGTAGCGGGAGTTACGAGCAGTACTTC. Amino acid sequence: CASQIAGSGSYEQYF. This chain connects TRBV19 to TRBJ2-7; 9 nucleotides match TRBD2. The CDR3 consists of 15 residues. Germline CDR1 is LNHDA and CDR2 is SQIVND (reference sequence). The trim removed 8 bases at V and 4 bases at J, leaving 12 bases unmatched.

CDR3 bases: TGTGCCAGCAGCTCATCCAAGCCGGGACTAGCGACGGCGGGGTACTTC. Its translation is CASSSSKPGLATAGYF. The V call is TRBV7-2, the J call TRBJ2-7; 10 nucleotides line up with TRBD2. Germline CDR1 reads SGHTA; CDR2 reads FQGNSA. This CDR3 contains 16 residues. Trimming at V came to 4 bases and at J to 12 bases, leaving 18 bases not matched to a gene.

The genes are TRBV29-1 and TRBJ1-2; no clear D gene. Germline loops: CDR1 SQVTM, CDR2 ANQGSEA. V lost 4 bases and J 2 bases, leaving 8 bases between the germline ends. The CDR3 has 12 residues. This chain's CDR3 is CSVGQKNYGYTF. The CDR3 nucleotides are TGCAGCGTTGGTCAGAAGAACTATGGCTACACCTTC.

This chain links TRBV21-1 with TRBJ1-6; the table's D call, TRBD1, has no DNA check behind it. TRBV21-1 is given as a pseudogene. CDR3 size: 15 residues. CDR3 protein: CASSRDQVQASPLHF. CDR3 in DNA: TGTGCCAGCAGCAGAGATCAGGTACAAGCTTCACCCCTCCACTTT.

This chain uses TRBV6-2 or TRBV6-3 with TRBJ1-1; D possibly corresponds to TRBD1 (6 bases). Between the trimmed V and J ends, which lost 6 bases and 5 bases, there was a span of 10 bases. Germline CDR1 reads MNHEY; CDR2 reads SVGEGT. The CDR3 runs 12 residues. DNA of the CDR3: TGTGCCAGCAGCTCCGGACAGACTGAAGCTTTCTTT. It encodes CASSSGQTEAFF.

The chain has TRBV5-1 and TRBJ2-7; 7 bases are shared with TRBD2. V trimming: 4 bases; J trimming: 2 bases; junction bases outside the gene matches: 3. Germline assignment: CDR1 SGHRS and CDR2 YFSETQ. The CDR3 has 13 amino acids. The CDR3 sequence: CASSGSGAYEQYF. As DNA, the CDR3 is TGCGCCAGCAGCGGCAGCGGGGCCTACGAGCAGTACTTC.

The table lists this clone with a few counts. The genes are TRBV27 and TRBJ2-2; 7 nucleotides match TRBD2. V gave up 3 bases and J gave up 4 bases; unmatched junction bases: 2. Germline V gene data show CDR1 as MNHEY and CDR2 as SMNVEV (reference sequence). This CDR3 has 14 amino acids. CDR3 sequence: CASSLSSGTGELFF. CDR3 coding DNA: TGTGCCAGCAGTTTGTCTAGCGGCACCGGGGAGCTGTTTTTT.

The chain joins TRBV7-2 to TRBJ1-2; 8 positions agree with TRBD1. J was trimmed by 3 bases and V by 3 bases; bases with no gene match: 6. Germline assignment: CDR1 SGHTA and CDR2 FQGNSA. The CDR3 is 15 amino acids. The CDR3 loop is CASSFFSTGDYGYTF. CDR3 bases: TGTGCCAGCAGCTTTTTTTCGACAGGGGACTATGGCTACACCTTC.

This chain links TRBV27 with TRBJ2-1, with 10 bases matching TRBD2. CDR1 MNHEY and CDR2 SMNVEV come from the germline V gene (reference sequence). The CDR3 spans 14 residues. With V trimmed by 4 bases and J by 9 bases, 6 bases remained unmatched. The DNA for the CDR3 is TGTGCCAGCAGTTCAGGACTAGCGGTTGGTGAGCAGTTCTTC. The encoded protein is CASSSGLAVGEQFF.

The chain links TRBV18 to TRBJ1-6, with TRBD1 as a possible D gene (5 bases). There are 11 residues in the CDR3. The germline gives CDR1 KGHSH, CDR2 LQKENI. V gave up 8 bases and J gave up 12 bases, with 11 bases separating them. The CDR3: CASNDQGPLHF. The CDR3 nucleotides are TGTGCCAGCAACGACCAGGGACCCCTCCACTTT.